The next 29 T cell receptor beta chains were all read from a single sample in a study of beta chain features in type 1 diabetes (dated by TCRdb to the late 2010s). Preparation of the library involved the immunoSEQ multiplex PCR assay. The entire isolated RNA was reverse transcribed using the High Capacity cDNA Reverse Transcription Kit, and thus expressed TCRB transcripts were sequenced. Not all clones reach the TCRdb copy of this immuneACCESS table, which keeps in-frame sequences only. Checked studies attribute under half of the gap to unresolved V genes and leave the rest unexplained. In this sample the table shows roughly 350,000 clones, 11% of which occur a single time. The leading ten clones occupy 0.015% of the sample. Sequenced sample: naive CD4+ T cells from blood. This specimen's cell subset or site label, per the study, means: true naive CD4+ T cells. The origin of the receptors is a woman aged 25 to 39 in good health.

The chain uses TRBV28 and TRBJ1-2; D is perhaps TRBD1 (5 bases). Trimming pared 0 bases from V and 6 bases from J, leaving 23 bases between. This CDR3 is built from 18 residues. Germline loops: CDR1 MDHEN, CDR2 SYDVKM. The CDR3 nucleotides are TGTGCCAGCAGTTTATGGTCGCCAGCAATTGATCTGGGGCATGGCTACACCTTC. Protein product: CASSLWSPAIDLGHGYTF.

The sample holds a few counts of this clone. The V call is TRBV5-4, the J call TRBJ2-5, with a tentative D call TRBD2 (5 bases). The CDR3 runs 13 residues. CDR1 is SGHNT and CDR2 is YYREEE in the germline V gene (reference sequence). Trimming removed 1 base at V and 5 bases at J, with 9 bases between. CDR3 coding DNA: TGTGCCAGCAGCTTGAGTGGGGAGGAGACCCAGTACTTC. Its protein product is CASSLSGEETQYF.

This clone has only a few counts. This chain connects TRBV7-2 to TRBJ2-5, with TRBD2 identical over 10 bases. V lost 5 bases to trimming and J lost 0 bases; unmatched junction nucleotides: 6. Germline assignment: CDR1 SGHTA and CDR2 FQGNSA. The CDR3 has 16 amino acids. CDR3 nucleotides: TGTGCCAGCAGCAACCAAGCGGGGGGGAACCAAGAGACCCAGTACTTC. Its protein product is CASSNQAGGNQETQYF.

This sequence joins TRBV19 and TRBJ2-4, with D possibly TRBD1 on 5 matching bases. CDR1 and CDR2 (germline): LNHDA, SQIVND (reference sequence). Trimming shortened V by 3 bases and J by 3 bases, and 12 bases separated the two germline ends. This CDR3 spans 15 amino acids. This CDR3 reads CASSIPRAGKNIQYF. The DNA of the CDR3 is TGTGCCAGTAGTATCCCCAGGGCTGGCAAAAACATTCAGTACTTC.

This clone was seen a handful of times. The rearrangement joins TRBV11-2 to TRBJ2-1; D perhaps matches TRBD2 (6 bases). The CDR3 totals 18 residues. Germline CDR1 SGHAT, CDR2 FQNNGV. The V and J ends lost 5 bases and 2 bases respectively, with 22 bases between them. CDR3 residues: CASSTGLTASSAYNEQFF. The CDR3 region has the DNA TGTGCCAGCAGCACGGGACTGACAGCTAGCTCGGCCTACAATGAGCAGTTCTTC.

This clone was picked up a small number of times. The rearrangement links TRBV5-6 to TRBJ2-1; D might be TRBD2 (5 bases). Germline lookup yields CDR1 SGHDT and CDR2 YYEEEE. The V and J ends lost 7 bases and 13 bases respectively, with 15 bases between them. The CDR3 is made up of 11 amino acids. The CDR3 DNA sequence: TGTGCCAGCGACCAAGGAGAGGGTCAGTTCTTC. Translation gives CASDQGEGQFF.

This chain links TRBV19 with TRBJ2-2; 8 bases match TRBD1. After removal of 5 bases from V and 1 base from J, the junction contained 6 bases not matched to a gene. This CDR3 spans 16 amino acids. CDR1 and CDR2 from the germline V gene are LNHDA and SQIVND (reference sequence). Written as DNA, the CDR3 is TGTGCCAGTAGTTACTATGGGACAGGGAACACCGGGGAGCTGTTTTTT. Encoded protein: CASSYYGTGNTGELFF.

This clone has just a few counts. The CDR3 nucleotides are TGTGCCACCAGCAGAGATTTGGGCAGGGAAGAGACCCAGTACTTC. It specifies CATSRDLGREETQYF. The chain couples TRBV15 to TRBJ2-5; maybe TRBD1 (5 bases). Looked up from germline, CDR1 is LNHNV and CDR2 is YYDKDF (reference sequence). This CDR3 region has 15 residues. Trimming took off 0 bases at V and 3 bases at J, with 11 bases between the two ends.

The chain uses TRBV20-1 and TRBJ2-3; no clear D gene. V was clipped by 1 base and J by 6 bases, with 5 bases between them. CDR1 and CDR2 (germline): DFQATT, SNEGSKA (reference sequence). The length of the CDR3 is 11 residues. In nucleotides, the CDR3 is TGCAGTGCTAGAGCTAGGGATACGCAGTATTTT. Its protein product is CSARARDTQYF.

J is TRBJ2-1 and V is TRBV7-2; D is unresolved. Germline V lookup: CDR1 SGHTA, CDR2 FQGNSA. The CDR3 has 15 amino acids. The V end lost 3 bases, the J end lost 2 bases, and 11 bases lay between the germline ends. The CDR3 loop is CASSFFRATYNEQFF. The CDR3 DNA sequence: TGTGCCAGCAGCTTTTTCCGCGCTACCTACAATGAGCAGTTCTTC.

This chain uses TRBV5-1 with TRBJ2-3; TRBD2 aligns across 12 bases. CDR1 and CDR2 from the germline V gene are SGHRS and YFSETQ. The CDR3 consists of 16 residues. The J segment lost 5 bases and the V segment lost 5 bases, leaving 9 bases of the junction unmatched. CDR3 bases: TGCGCCAGCAGTCGGACTAGCGGGATAGGCGGAGATACGCAGTATTTT. The encoded protein is CASSRTSGIGGDTQYF.

This clone was seen a few times. The V gene is TRBV23-1, the J gene TRBJ1-2; D is uncertain. TRBV23-1 is placed among ORFs of uncertain function. This CDR3 has 13 residues. The V end was cut by 9 bases, the J end by 0 bases, with 11 bases between. CDR3 protein: CARYFLANYGYTF. The DNA of the CDR3 is TGCGCCAGATACTTTCTAGCTAACTATGGCTACACCTTC.

The chain links TRBV7-6 to TRBJ1-1; TRBD1 matches 7 bases. Per germline, CDR1 SGHVS and CDR2 FNYEAQ. The J segment lost 3 bases and the V segment lost 5 bases, leaving 3 bases of the junction unmatched. This CDR3 has 13 residues. In nucleotides, the CDR3 is TGTGCCAGCAGCCGACAGGGAGACACTGAAGCTTTCTTT. Protein sequence: CASSRQGDTEAFF.

This clone came up a few times. The chain has TRBV19 and TRBJ1-1, with 8 bases fitting TRBD1. The V gene end was trimmed by 3 bases and the J gene end by 6 bases; junction bases not matched to a gene: 6. The germline gives CDR1 LNHDA, CDR2 SQIVND (reference sequence). This CDR3 has 14 residues. The DNA of the CDR3 is TGTGCCAGTAGTATTCGGACAGGGAAGGCTGAAGCTTTCTTT. Protein sequence: CASSIRTGKAEAFF. The variable domain in full, with the rest retrieved from reference TRBV19 and TRBJ1-1, is DGGITQSPKYLFRKEGQNVTLSCEQNLNHDAMYWYRQDPGQGLRLIYYSQIVNDFQKGDIAEGYSVSREKKESFPLTVTSAQKNPTAFYLCASSIRTGKAEAFFGQGTRLTVV.

On this clone itself: Other DNA sequences within the sample encode an identical CDR3. The chain recombines TRBV18 with TRBJ1-1, with D perhaps matching TRBD1 (6 bases). V lost 6 bases, J lost 3 bases, and 11 bases lay in between. CDR3 size: 13 residues. The germline V gene has CDR1 KGHSH and CDR2 LQKENI. CDR3 region: CASSPGEDTEAFF. CDR3 coding DNA: TGTGCCAGCTCCCCAGGGGAGGACACTGAAGCTTTCTTT.

This clone turned up a few times. The CDR3 protein is CAWKQRTSRAEQFF. Written as DNA, the CDR3 is TGTGCCTGGAAACAACGGACTAGCCGGGCTGAGCAGTTCTTC. V is TRBV30 and J is TRBJ2-1; 8 bases agree with TRBD2. The CDR3 spans 14 residues. The J segment lost 9 bases and the V segment lost 4 bases, leaving 11 bases of the junction unmatched. Germline V gene data show CDR1 as GTSNPN and CDR2 as SVGIG (reference sequence).

This chain joins TRBV7-2 and TRBJ2-4, with a tentative D call TRBD1 (5 bases). Trimming removed 1 base from V and 0 bases from J, with 7 bases in between. The germline V gene has CDR1 SGHTA and CDR2 FQGNSA. The CDR3 length is 15 residues. The CDR3 DNA follows: TGTGCCAGCAGCTTAGACAGGAGAGCCAAAAACATTCAGTACTTC. Translating it yields CASSLDRRAKNIQYF.

The chain employs TRBV28 and TRBJ2-5; TRBD1 agrees at 9 bases. Germline CDR1 reads MDHEN; CDR2 reads SYDVKM. Trimming removed 4 bases from V and 2 bases from J; junction bases left unmatched: 11. The CDR3 is 17 residues long. The CDR3 sequence: CASSSPAGTGFQETQYF. The CDR3 DNA is TGTGCCAGCAGTTCCCCAGCCGGGACAGGGTTTCAAGAGACCCAGTACTTC.

This clone was found a few times. The chain carries TRBV27 and TRBJ2-1; possibly TRBD2 for D (6 bases). The germline V and J ends were trimmed by 7 bases and 5 bases, with 12 bases remaining between them. The CDR3 sequence is 13 residues long. CDR1 is MNHEY, CDR2 SMNVEV, per germline (reference sequence). In DNA form, the CDR3 reads TGTGCCAGCACGGGGGTAAGGGACAATGAGCAGTTCTTC. Encoded protein: CASTGVRDNEQFF.

In this sample, this clone turned up a few times. J is TRBJ2-1 and V is TRBV7-9, with D possibly being TRBD2 (6 bases). The CDR3 consists of 15 residues. Germline V gene data show CDR1 as SEHNR and CDR2 as FQNEAQ (reference sequence). The V end was cut by 4 bases, the J end by 3 bases, with 13 bases between. The CDR3 DNA sequence: TGTGCCAGCAGCTCCGGGACTGCAGACTACAATGAGCAGTTCTTC. This translates into CASSSGTADYNEQFF.

This clone was picked up a small number of times. The rearrangement uses TRBV7-9 and TRBJ2-2; unclear D gene. The CDR3 is made up of 15 amino acids. V dropped 1 base and J dropped 0 bases, with 6 bases sitting between them. CDR1 is SEHNR and CDR2 is FQNEAQ in the germline V gene (reference sequence). The CDR3 reads CASSLDTPNTGELFF. The DNA of the CDR3 is TGTGCCAGCAGCTTAGACACCCCGAACACCGGGGAGCTGTTTTTT.

The gene calls are TRBV18 and TRBJ2-1; 9 nucleotides match TRBD2. CDR1 is KGHSH, CDR2 LQKENI, per germline. Germline trimming cut 5 bases from V and 6 bases from J; bases unmatched to any gene: 5. This CDR3 comprises 14 residues. Here the CDR3 DNA reads TGTGCCAGCTCATCGGGACTAGCCGGCAATGAGCAGTTCTTC. Amino acid sequence: CASSSGLAGNEQFF.

The chain uses TRBV2 and TRBJ2-1; TRBD2 matches 12 bases. The germline V gene has CDR1 SNHLY and CDR2 FYNNEI. CDR3 length: 14 amino acids. The V and J ends lost 6 bases and 7 bases, in that order; junction bases with no gene match: 4. CDR3 coding DNA: TGTGCCAGCAGGCCCGGGACTAGCGGGAATGAGCAGTTCTTC. This sequence encodes CASRPGTSGNEQFF. The variable domain in full, with the rest retrieved from reference TRBV2 and TRBJ2-1, is EPEVTQTPSHQVTQMGQEVILRCVPISNHLYFYWYRQILGQKVEFLVSFYNNEISEKSEIFDDQFSVERPDGSNFTLKIRSTKLEDSAMYFCASRPGTSGNEQFFGPGTRLTVL.

There are a few counts of this clone. The V gene is TRBV7-2, the J gene TRBJ2-7, with a tentative D call TRBD1 (6 bases). Germline values: CDR1 SGHTA, CDR2 FQGNSA. With 5 bases removed from V and 0 bases from J, the gap between germline ends came to 14 bases. This CDR3 spans 15 amino acids. This CDR3 reads CASSGGGQLSYEQYF. DNA of the CDR3: TGTGCCAGCAGCGGGGGCGGGCAGCTCTCCTACGAGCAGTACTTC.

The chain employs TRBV28 and TRBJ2-7, with D possibly matching TRBD2 (5 bases). The V end lost 8 bases, the J end lost 0 bases, and 11 bases lay between the germline ends. The germline V gene encodes CDR1 MDHEN and CDR2 SYDVKM. The CDR3 covers 13 residues. The DNA of the CDR3 is TGTGCCAGCGGTTCAGGACTCTCCTACGAGCAGTACTTC. It encodes CASGSGLSYEQYF. The full variable domain, its missing parts supplied by reference TRBV28 and TRBJ2-7, is DVKVTQSSRYLVKRTGEKVFLECVQDMDHENMFWYRQDPGLGLRLIYFSYDVKMKEKGDIPEGYSVSREKKERFSLILESASTNQTSMYLCASGSGLSYEQYFGPGTRLTVT.

In this sample, this clone turned up a few times. The chain carries TRBV7-9 and TRBJ2-2; 7 nucleotides match TRBD2. Germline trimming cut 5 bases from V and 4 bases from J; bases unmatched to any gene: 13. Germline V gives CDR1 SEHNR, CDR2 FQNEAQ (reference sequence). The CDR3 is 17 residues long. This CDR3 is CASSHREGGPTTGELFF. CDR3 nucleotide sequence: TGTGCCAGCAGCCATAGGGAGGGAGGGCCGACCACCGGGGAGCTGTTTTTT.

This clone showed up just a few times. The rearrangement joins TRBV7-2 to TRBJ2-1; possible D gene TRBD2, 6 bases. Germline-derived CDR1 and CDR2 are SGHTA and FQGNSA. The CDR3 runs 17 residues. V was cut by 5 bases and J by 0 bases, with 17 bases left in between. This chain's CDR3 is CASSILLATSSYNEQFF. CDR3 bases: TGTGCCAGCAGCATCCTTCTAGCGACGAGCTCCTACAATGAGCAGTTCTTC.

This clone occurred a few times. The CDR3 DNA sequence: TGTGCCAGCTCACCACCTGGGGGCTCTAACTATGGCTACACCTTC. Residues: CASSPPGGSNYGYTF. The V gene is TRBV18, the J gene TRBJ1-2; possibly TRBD1 for D (6 bases). The V and J ends lost 0 bases and 0 bases respectively, with 8 bases between them. This CDR3 has 15 amino acids. CDR1 and CDR2 (germline): KGHSH, LQKENI.

This clone was detected a few times. The chain joins TRBV27 to TRBJ2-7; TRBD2 matches at 14 bases. Trimming took 6 bases from V and 11 from J; bases not matched to a gene: 0. The V gene's germline CDR1 is MNHEY and CDR2 SMNVEV (reference sequence). This CDR3 has 11 amino acids. The CDR3 is CASRTSGREYF. The CDR3, as DNA: TGTGCCAGCAGGACTAGCGGGAGGGAGTACTTC.